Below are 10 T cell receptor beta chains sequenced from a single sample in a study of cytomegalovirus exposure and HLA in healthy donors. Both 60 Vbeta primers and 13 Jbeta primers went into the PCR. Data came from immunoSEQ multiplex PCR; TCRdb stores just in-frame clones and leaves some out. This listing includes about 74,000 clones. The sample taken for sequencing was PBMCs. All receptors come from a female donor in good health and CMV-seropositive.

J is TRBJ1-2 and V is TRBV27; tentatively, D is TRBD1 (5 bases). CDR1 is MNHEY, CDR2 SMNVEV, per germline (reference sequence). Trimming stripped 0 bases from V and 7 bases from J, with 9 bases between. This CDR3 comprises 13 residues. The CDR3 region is CASSLSAGSGYTF. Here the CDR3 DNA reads TGTGCCAGCAGTTTATCTGCAGGGTCTGGCTACACCTTC.

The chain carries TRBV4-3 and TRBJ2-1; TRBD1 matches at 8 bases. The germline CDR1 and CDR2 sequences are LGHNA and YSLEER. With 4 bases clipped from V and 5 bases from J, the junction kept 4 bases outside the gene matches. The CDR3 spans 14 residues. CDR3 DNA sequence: TGCGCCAGCAGCCTCCGACAGGGGAACAATGAGCAGTTCTTC. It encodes CASSLRQGNNEQFF.

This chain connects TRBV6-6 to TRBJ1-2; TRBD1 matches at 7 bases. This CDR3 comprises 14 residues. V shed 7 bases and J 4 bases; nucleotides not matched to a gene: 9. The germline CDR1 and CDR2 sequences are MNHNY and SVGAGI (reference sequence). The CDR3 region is CASNQDRSRYGYTF. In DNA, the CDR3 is TGTGCCAGCAACCAGGACAGGTCCCGCTATGGCTACACCTTC.

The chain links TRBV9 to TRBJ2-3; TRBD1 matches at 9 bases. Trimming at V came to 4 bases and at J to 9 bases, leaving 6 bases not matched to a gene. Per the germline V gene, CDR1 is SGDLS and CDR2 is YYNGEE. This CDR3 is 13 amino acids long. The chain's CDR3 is CASSSQGAYTQYF. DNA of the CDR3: TGTGCCAGCAGCTCACAGGGGGCGTACACGCAGTATTTT. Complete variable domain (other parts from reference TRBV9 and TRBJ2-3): DSGVTQTPKHLITATGQRVTLRCSPRSGDLSVYWYQQSLDQGLQFLIQYYNGEERAKGNILERFSAQQFPDLHSELNLSSLELGDSALYFCASSSQGAYTQYFGPGTRLTVL.

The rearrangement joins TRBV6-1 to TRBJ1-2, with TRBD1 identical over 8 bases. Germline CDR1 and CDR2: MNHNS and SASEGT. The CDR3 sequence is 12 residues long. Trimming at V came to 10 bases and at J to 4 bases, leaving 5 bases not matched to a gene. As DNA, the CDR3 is TGTGCCACCAACGGACAGGGCTATGGCTACACCTTC. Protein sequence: CATNGQGYGYTF.

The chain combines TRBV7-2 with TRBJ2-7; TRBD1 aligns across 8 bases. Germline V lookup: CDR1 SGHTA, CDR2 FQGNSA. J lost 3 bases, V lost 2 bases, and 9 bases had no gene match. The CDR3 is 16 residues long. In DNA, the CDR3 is TGTGCCAGCAGCTTATTCATGACAGGGGATAGCTACGAGCAGTACTTC. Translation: CASSLFMTGDSYEQYF.

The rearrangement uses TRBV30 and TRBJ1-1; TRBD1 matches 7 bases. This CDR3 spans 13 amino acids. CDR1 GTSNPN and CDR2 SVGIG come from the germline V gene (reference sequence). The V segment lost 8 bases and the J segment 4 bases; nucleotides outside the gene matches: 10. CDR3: CAGNRGVGTEAFF. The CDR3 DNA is TGTGCCGGGAACAGGGGAGTGGGCACTGAAGCTTTCTTT.

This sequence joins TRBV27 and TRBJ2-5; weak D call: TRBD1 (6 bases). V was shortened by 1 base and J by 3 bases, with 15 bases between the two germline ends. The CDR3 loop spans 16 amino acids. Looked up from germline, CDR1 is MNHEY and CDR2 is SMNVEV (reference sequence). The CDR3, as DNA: TGTGCCAGCAGTTTATACCCCTCTAGACAGGAAGAGACCCAGTACTTC. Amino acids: CASSLYPSRQEETQYF.

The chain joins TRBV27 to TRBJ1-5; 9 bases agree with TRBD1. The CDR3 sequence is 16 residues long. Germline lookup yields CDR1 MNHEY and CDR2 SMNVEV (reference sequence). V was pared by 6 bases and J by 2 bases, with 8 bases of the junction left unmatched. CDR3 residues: CASRPLWTGGNQPQHF. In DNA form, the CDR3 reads TGTGCCAGCAGACCCCTTTGGACAGGGGGCAATCAGCCCCAGCATTTT.

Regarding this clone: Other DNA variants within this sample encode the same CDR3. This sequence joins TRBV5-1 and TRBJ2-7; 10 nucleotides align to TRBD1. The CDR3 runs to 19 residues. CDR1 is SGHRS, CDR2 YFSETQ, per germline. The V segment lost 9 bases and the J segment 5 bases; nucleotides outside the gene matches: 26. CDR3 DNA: TGCGCCACCACCCCAAAGCAGGGGACAGGGGCCCTTGCTAAGGACGAGCAGTACTTC. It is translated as CATTPKQGTGALAKDEQYF.